This TCR beta chain derives from a study of T cell repertoires in cytomegalovirus infection. About the research overall: Recently identified HLA-C-restricted CMV epitopes were among the peptides used. It can be stated that public TCR beta signatures indicated CMV infection as well as a matching HLA type.

For this clonotype: The antigen is not known.

Study findings and constraints: Cumulative public TCR beta family frequency identified carriers of CMV plus the relevant HLA. Ex vivo responses were dominated by HLA-C-restricted CMV-specific TCR beta clonotypes.

TCRdb passed the reads through MiXCR, listing each CDR3 protein once. Seen here are about 700,000 distinct CDR3 sequences, around a third observed once, and the top ten hold about 20%. Germline CDR1 reads SGHDT; CDR2 reads YYEEEE. Trimming cost V 4 bases and J 6 bases; bases outside gene matches: 10. The CDR3 length is 15 residues. Here the sequenced sample was cultured PBMCs, taken from culture after CMV antigen stimulation. The receptor's source is a human donor in good health (CMV status not recorded). Some clones in this sample may be carry-over from other donors' samples. The chain has TRBV5-6 and TRBJ2-7, with 10 nucleotides matching TRBD2. In nucleotides, the CDR3 is TGTGCCAGCAGCCCTGGACTAGCGGTCGCTCCCGAGCAGTACTTC. It yields the protein CASSPGLAVAPEQYF.